This T cell receptor beta chain was captured in a study of T cells in Graves' hyperthyroidism and ophthalmopathy. Trimming removed 4 bases at V and 5 bases at J, with 9 bases between. Germline assignment: CDR1 SGDLS and CDR2 YYNGEE. This CDR3 has 12 residues. In this sample, this clonotype turned up a few times. Researchers took RNA transcripts and amplified the TCR beta CDR3 regions from them. The HTBI primer set served for first-round RT-PCR of the TCR CDR3. TCRdb fed the multiplex PCR reads into MiXCR, producing one record per CDR3 protein. The sample contains more than 600,000 distinct CDR3 sequences, approximately 16% of which appear only once. Exclusion of a patient resulted from uncontrolled infection, other autoimmune disease, pregnancy or lactation.

This TCR was recovered from a man between 18 and 35 years old with Graves' hyperthyroidism. This chain connects TRBV9 to TRBJ1-2; D possibly corresponds to TRBD1 (5 bases). The sequenced sample consisted of blood. In nucleotides, the CDR3 is TGTGCCAGCAGCCTCCGACAGTATGGCTACACCTTC. Its translation: CASSLRQYGYTF.